The present TCR beta chain was sequenced within a study of blood T cell repertoires in COVID-19. Study in general: Collection of acute and convalescent COVID-19 samples took place in the United States, Italy and Spain. Sources were T cells, B-cell-depleted T cells, or PBMCs; the material itself was cDNA or gDNA.

Germline CDR1 MDHEN, CDR2 SYDVKM. This CDR3 has 13 amino acids. Trimming pared 7 bases from V and 6 bases from J, leaving 14 bases between. Original analysis: Amplification from reference gene primers served as the basis for estimated nucleated cell counts. Libraries were prepared by immunoSEQ multiplex PCR; TCRdb keeps only in-frame clonotypes and omits some of them. V, J and clone size are those of that table, while D and trimming were read from the DNA. Of 200,000 to 300,000 clones in the sample, about 79% were seen once. The chain joins TRBV28 to TRBJ2-3; no definite D call. The sequenced sample was peripheral blood. This receptor was taken from a woman of 80 years or more with acute or convalescent COVID-19. This chain's CDR3 is CASTPPGPDTQYF. The CDR3, as DNA: TGTGCCAGCACACCCCCTGGGCCGGATACGCAGTATTTT.